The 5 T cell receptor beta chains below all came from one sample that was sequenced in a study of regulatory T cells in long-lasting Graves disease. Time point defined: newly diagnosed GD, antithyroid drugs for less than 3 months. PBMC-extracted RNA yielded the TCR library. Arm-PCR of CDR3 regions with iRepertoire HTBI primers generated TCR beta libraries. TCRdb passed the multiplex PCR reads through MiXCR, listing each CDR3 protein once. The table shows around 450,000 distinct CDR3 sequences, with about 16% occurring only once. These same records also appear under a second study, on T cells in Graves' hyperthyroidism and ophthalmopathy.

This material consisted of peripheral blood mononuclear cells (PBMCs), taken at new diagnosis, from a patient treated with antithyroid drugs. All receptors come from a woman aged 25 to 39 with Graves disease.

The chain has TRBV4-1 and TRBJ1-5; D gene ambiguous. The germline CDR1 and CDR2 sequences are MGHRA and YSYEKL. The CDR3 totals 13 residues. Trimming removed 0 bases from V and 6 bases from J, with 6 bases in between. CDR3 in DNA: TGCGCCAGCAGCCAAGATTGGAGTCAGCCCCAGCATTTT. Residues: CASSQDWSQPQHF.

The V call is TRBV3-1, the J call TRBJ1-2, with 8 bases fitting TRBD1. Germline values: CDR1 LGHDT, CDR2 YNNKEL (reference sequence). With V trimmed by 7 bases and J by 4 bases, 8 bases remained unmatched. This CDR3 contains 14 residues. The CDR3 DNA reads TGTGCCAGCACCCGAGGACAGGGCAGCTATGGCTACACCTTC. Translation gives CASTRGQGSYGYTF.

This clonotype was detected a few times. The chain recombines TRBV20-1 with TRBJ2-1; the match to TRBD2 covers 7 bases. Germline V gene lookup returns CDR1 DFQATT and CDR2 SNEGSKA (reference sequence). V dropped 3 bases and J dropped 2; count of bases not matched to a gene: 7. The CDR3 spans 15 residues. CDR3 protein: CSASSAGDPYNEQFF. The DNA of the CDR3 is TGCAGTGCTAGTAGCGCGGGAGATCCCTACAATGAGCAGTTCTTC.

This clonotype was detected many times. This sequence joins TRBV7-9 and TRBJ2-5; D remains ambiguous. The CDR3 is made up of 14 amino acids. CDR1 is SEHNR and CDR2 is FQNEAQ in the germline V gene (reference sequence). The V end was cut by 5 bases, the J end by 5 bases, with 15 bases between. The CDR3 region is CASSRTGFSETQYF. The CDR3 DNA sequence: TGTGCCAGCAGCCGAACCGGATTCTCGGAGACCCAGTACTTC.

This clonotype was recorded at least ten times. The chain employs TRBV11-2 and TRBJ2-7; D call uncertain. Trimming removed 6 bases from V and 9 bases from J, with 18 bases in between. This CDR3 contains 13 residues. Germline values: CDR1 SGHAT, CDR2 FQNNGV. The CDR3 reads CASRTPTEEVQYF. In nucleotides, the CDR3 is TGTGCCAGCAGGACCCCCACTGAAGAGGTGCAGTACTTC. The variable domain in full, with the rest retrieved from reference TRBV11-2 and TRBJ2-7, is EAGVAQSPRYKIIEKRQSVAFWCNPISGHATLYWYQQILGQGPKLLIQFQNNGVVDDSQLPKDRFSAERLKGVDSTLKIQPAKLEDSAVYLCASRTPTEEVQYFGPGTRLTVT.